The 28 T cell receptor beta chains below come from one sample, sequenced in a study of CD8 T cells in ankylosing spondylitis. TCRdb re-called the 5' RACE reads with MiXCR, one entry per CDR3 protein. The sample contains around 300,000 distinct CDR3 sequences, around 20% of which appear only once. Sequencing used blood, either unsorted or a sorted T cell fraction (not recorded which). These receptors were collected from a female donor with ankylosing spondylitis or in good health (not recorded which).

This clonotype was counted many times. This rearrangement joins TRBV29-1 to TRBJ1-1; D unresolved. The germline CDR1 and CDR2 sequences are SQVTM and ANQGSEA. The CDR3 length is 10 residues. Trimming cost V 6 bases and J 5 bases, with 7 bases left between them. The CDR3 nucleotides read TGCAGCGTCGTACTAACTGAAGCTTTCTTT. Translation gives CSVVLTEAFF.

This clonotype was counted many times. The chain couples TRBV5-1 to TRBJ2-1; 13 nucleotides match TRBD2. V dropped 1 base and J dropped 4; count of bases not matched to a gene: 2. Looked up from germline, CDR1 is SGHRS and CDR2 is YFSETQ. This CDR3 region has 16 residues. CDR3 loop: CASSLTSGRGYNEQFF. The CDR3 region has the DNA TGCGCCAGCAGCTTGACTAGCGGGAGGGGGTACAATGAGCAGTTCTTC.

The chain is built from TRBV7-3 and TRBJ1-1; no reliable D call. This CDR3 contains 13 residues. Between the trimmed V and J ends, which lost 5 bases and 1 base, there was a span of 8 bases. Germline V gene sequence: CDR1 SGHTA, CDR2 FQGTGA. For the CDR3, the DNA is TGTGCCAGCAGCCTTCACCAGAACACTGAAGCTTTCTTT. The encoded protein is CASSLHQNTEAFF.

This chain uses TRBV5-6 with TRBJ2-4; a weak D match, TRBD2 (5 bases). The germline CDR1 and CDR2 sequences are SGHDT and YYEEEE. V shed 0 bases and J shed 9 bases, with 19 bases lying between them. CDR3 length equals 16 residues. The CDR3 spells CASSLDSGGPTSIQYF. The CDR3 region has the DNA TGTGCCAGCAGCTTGGACAGCGGTGGGCCCACTTCCATTCAGTACTTC.

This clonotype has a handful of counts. CDR3 protein: CASSLAGQGSRNEQYF. The DNA for the CDR3 is TGCGCCAGCAGCTTGGCCGGACAGGGGAGTAGAAACGAGCAGTACTTC. The gene calls are TRBV5-1 and TRBJ2-7; TRBD1 aligns across 9 bases. The germline CDR1 and CDR2 sequences are SGHRS and YFSETQ. V was pared by 0 bases and J by 5 bases, with 9 bases of the junction left unmatched. The CDR3 spans 16 residues.

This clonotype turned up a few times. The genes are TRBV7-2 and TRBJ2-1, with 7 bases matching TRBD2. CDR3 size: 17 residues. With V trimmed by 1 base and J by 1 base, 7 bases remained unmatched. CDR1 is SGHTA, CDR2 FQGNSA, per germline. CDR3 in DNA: TGTGCCAGCAGCTTAGGTGGCGGGAGAGGGTCCTACAATGAGCAGTTCTTC. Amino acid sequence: CASSLGGGRGSYNEQFF.

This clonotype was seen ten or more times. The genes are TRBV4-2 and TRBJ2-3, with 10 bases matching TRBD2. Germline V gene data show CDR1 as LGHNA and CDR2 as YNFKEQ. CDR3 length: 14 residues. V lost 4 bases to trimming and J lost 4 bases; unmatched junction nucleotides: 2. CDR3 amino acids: CASSPLAGADTQYF. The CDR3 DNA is TGTGCCAGCAGCCCTCTAGCGGGAGCAGATACGCAGTATTTT.

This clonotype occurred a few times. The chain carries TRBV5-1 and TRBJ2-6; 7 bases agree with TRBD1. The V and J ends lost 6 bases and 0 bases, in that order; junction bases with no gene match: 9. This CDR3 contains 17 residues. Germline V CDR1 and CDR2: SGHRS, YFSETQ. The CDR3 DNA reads TGCGCCAGCACCTTCCTGAGGACAGGCTCTGGGGCCAACGTCCTGACTTTC. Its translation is CASTFLRTGSGANVLTF.

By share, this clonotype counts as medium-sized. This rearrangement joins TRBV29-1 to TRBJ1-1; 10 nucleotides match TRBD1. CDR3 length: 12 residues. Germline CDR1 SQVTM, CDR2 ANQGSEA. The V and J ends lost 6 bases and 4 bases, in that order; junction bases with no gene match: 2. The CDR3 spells CSVGQGGTEAFF. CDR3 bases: TGCAGCGTCGGACAGGGGGGCACTGAAGCTTTCTTT.

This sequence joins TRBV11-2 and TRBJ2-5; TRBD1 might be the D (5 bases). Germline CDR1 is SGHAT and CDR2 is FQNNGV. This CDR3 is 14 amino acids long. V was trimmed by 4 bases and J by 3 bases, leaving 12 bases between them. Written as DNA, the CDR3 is TGTGCCAGCAGCTGGGATTGGGGCGAAGAGACCCAGTACTTC. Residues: CASSWDWGEETQYF. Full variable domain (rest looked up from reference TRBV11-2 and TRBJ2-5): EAGVAQSPRYKIIEKRQSVAFWCNPISGHATLYWYQQILGQGPKLLIQFQNNGVVDDSQLPKDRFSAERLKGVDSTLKIQPAKLEDSAVYLCASSWDWGEETQYFGPGTRLLVL.

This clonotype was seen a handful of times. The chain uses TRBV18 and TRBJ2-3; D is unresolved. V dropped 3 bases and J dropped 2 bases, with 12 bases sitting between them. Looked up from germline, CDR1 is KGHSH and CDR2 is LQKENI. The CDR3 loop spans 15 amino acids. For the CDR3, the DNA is TGTGCCAGCTCACCTTTTACGACCAACACAGATACGCAGTATTTT. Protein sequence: CASSPFTTNTDTQYF.

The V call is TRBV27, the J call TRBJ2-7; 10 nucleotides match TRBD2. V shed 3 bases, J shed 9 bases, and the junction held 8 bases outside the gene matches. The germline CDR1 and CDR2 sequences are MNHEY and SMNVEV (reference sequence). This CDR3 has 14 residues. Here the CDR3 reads CASSFELAGAAQYF. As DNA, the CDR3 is TGTGCCAGCAGTTTCGAGCTAGCGGGAGCAGCGCAGTACTTC.

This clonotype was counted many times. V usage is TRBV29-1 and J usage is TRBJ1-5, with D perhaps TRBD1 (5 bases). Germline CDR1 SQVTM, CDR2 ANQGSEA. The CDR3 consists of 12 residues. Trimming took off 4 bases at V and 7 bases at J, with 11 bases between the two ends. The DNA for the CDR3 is TGCAGCGTTGGAGAGGGGCGGCAGCCCCAGCATTTT. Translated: CSVGEGRQPQHF.

The CDR3 loop reads CSAPTTSGKQFF. The CDR3 DNA reads TGCAGTGCCCCCACGACTAGCGGGAAGCAGTTCTTC. This chain uses TRBV20-1 with TRBJ2-1, with 11 positions matching TRBD2. After removal of 6 bases from V and 11 bases from J, the junction contained 6 bases not matched to a gene. Germline V gives CDR1 DFQATT, CDR2 SNEGSKA (reference sequence). The CDR3 spans 12 residues.

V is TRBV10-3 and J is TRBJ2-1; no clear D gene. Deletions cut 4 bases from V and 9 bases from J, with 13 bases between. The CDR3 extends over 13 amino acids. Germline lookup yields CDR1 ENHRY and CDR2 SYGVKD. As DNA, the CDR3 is TGTGCCATCAGTGTTGAGGCCGTGAGTGAGCAGTTCTTC. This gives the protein CAISVEAVSEQFF.

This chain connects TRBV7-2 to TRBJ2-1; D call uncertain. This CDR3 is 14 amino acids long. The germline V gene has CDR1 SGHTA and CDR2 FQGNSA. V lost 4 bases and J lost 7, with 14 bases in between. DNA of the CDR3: TGTGCCAGCAGCTCCGAACGTCTAGTAAATGAGCAGTTCTTC. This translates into CASSSERLVNEQFF. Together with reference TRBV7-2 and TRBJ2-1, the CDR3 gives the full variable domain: GAGVSQSPSNKVTEKGKDVELRCDPISGHTALYWYRQSLGQGLEFLIYFQGNSAPDKSGLPSDRFSAERTGGSVSTLTIQRTQQEDSAVYLCASSSERLVNEQFFGPGTRLTVL.

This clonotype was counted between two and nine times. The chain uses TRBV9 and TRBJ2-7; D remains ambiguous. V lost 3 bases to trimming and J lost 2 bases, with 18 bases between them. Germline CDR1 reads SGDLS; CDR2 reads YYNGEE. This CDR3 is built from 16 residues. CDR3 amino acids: CASSATPWPPPYEQYF. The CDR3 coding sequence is TGTGCCAGCAGCGCAACCCCATGGCCCCCTCCCTACGAGCAGTACTTC.

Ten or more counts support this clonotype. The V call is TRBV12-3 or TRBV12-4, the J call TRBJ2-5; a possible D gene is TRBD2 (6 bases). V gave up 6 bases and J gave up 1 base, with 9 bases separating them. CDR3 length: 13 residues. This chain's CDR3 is CASSPGGQETQYF. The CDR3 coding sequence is TGTGCCAGCAGCCCCGGGGGCCAAGAGACCCAGTACTTC.

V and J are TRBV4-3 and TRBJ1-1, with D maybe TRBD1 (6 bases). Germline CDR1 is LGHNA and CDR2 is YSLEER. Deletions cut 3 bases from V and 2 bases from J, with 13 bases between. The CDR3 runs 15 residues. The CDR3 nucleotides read TGCGCCAGCAGCCAGGGTTACAGGGTTAACACTGAAGCTTTCTTT. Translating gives CASSQGYRVNTEAFF.

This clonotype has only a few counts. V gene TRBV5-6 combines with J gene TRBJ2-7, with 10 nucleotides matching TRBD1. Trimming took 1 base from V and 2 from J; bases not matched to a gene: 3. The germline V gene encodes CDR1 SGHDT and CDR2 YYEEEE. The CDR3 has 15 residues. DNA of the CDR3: TGTGCCAGCAGCTTGCGACAGGGGGCCGCCTACGAGCAGTACTTC. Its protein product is CASSLRQGAAYEQYF.

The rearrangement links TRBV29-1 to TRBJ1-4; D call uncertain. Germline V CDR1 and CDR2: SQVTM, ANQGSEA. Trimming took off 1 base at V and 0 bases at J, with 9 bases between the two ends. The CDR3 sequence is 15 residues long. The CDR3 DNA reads TGCAGCGTTGAAGTGGACCAGGCAACTAATGAAAAACTGTTTTTT. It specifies CSVEVDQATNEKLFF.

This CDR3 is CATSSVLAGNNEQFF. DNA of the CDR3: TGTGCCACCAGCAGCGTTCTAGCGGGAAACAATGAGCAGTTCTTC. This chain connects TRBV15 to TRBJ2-1; 9 nucleotides agree with TRBD2. The CDR3 sequence is 15 residues long. With 3 bases clipped from V and 5 bases from J, the junction kept 5 bases outside the gene matches. Germline loops: CDR1 LNHNV, CDR2 YYDKDF (reference sequence).

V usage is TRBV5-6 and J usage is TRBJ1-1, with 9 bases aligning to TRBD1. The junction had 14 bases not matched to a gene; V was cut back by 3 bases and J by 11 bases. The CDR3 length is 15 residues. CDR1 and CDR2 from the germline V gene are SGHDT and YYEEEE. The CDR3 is CASSWAGTGRVGAFF. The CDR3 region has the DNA TGTGCCAGCAGCTGGGCCGGGACAGGGAGAGTTGGTGCTTTCTTT.

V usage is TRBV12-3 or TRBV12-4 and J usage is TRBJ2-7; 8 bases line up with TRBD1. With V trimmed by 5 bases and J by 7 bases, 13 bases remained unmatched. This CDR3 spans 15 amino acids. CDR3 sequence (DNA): TGTGCCAGCAGTCCCACCGGGACAGGTCCCCTGGAGCAGTACTTC. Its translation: CASSPTGTGPLEQYF.

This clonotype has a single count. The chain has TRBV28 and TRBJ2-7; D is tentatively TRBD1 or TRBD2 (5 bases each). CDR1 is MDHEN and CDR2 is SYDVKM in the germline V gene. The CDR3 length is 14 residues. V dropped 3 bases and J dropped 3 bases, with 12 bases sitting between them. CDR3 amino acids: CASSFGAYGYEQYF. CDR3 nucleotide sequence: TGTGCCAGCAGTTTCGGGGCATACGGCTACGAGCAGTACTTC. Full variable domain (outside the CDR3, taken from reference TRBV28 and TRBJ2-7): DVKVTQSSRYLVKRTGEKVFLECVQDMDHENMFWYRQDPGLGLRLIYFSYDVKMKEKGDIPEGYSVSREKKERFSLILESASTNQTSMYLCASSFGAYGYEQYFGPGTRLTVT.

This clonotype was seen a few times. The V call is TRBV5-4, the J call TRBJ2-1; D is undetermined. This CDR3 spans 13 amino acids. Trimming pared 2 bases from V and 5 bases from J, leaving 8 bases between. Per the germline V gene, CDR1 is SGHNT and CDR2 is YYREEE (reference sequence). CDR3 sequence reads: CASSFVDDNEQFF. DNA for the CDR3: TGTGCCAGCAGCTTTGTCGATGACAATGAGCAGTTCTTC.

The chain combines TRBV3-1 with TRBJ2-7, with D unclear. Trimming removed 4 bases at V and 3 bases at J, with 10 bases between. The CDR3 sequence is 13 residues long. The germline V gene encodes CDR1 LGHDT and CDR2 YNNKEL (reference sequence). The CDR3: CASSRATDYEQYF. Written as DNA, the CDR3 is TGTGCCAGCAGCCGAGCCACCGACTACGAGCAGTACTTC.

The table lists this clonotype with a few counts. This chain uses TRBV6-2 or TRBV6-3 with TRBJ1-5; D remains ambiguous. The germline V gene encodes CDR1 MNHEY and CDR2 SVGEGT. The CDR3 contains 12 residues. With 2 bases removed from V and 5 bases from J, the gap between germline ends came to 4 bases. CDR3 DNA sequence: TGTGCCAGCAGTTACGCGGATCAGCCCCAGCATTTT. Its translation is CASSYADQPQHF.